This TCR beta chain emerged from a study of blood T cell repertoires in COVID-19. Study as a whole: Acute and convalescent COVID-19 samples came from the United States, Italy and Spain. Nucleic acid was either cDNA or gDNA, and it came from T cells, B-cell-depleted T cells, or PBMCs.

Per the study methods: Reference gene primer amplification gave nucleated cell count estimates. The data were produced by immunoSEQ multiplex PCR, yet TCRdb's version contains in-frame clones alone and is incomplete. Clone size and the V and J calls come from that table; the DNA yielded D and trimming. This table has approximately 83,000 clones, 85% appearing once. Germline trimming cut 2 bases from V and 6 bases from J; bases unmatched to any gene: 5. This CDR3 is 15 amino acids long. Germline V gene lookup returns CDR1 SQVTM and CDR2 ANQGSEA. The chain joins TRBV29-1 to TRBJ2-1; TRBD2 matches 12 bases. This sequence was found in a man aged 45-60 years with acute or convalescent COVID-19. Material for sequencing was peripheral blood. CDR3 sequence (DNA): TGCAGCGTTGAACCCTCTAGCGGGAGGGCCAATGAGCAGTTCTTC. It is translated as CSVEPSSGRANEQFF.